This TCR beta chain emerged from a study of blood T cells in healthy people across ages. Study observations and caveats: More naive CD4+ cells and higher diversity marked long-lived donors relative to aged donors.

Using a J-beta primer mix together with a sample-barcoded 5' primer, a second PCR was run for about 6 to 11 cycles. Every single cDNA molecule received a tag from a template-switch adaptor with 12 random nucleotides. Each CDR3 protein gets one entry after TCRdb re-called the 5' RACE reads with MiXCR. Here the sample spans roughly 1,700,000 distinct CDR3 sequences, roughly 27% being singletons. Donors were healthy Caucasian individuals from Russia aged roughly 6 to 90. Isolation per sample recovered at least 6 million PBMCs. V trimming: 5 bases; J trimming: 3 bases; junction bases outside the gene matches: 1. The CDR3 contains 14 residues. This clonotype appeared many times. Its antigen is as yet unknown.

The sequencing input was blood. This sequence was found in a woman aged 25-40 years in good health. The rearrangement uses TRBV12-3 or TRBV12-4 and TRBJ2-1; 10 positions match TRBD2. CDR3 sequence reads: CASSTSGVYNEQFF. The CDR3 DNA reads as TGTGCCAGCAGTACTAGCGGGGTCTACAATGAGCAGTTCTTC.